Below are 9 T cell receptor beta chains sequenced from a single sample in a study of T cell clones after liver transplantation. Only in-frame clones appear in the TCRdb table, and some are missing; sequencing was by immunoSEQ multiplex PCR. The data hold 7,500 to 10,000 clones, with almost 80% observed a single time. The sequences come from CD8+ T cells from blood, collected at the 22-month timepoint. All receptors derive from a human patient who received a liver transplant. The graft donor may be the source of some T cells.

This sequence joins TRBV28 and TRBJ2-7; D remains ambiguous. CDR1 and CDR2 (germline): MDHEN, SYDVKM. The CDR3 covers 13 residues. Between the trimmed V and J ends, which lost 6 bases and 3 bases, there was a span of 12 bases. In DNA, the CDR3 is TGTGCCAGCAGCGCCAATCCTAGCTACGAGCAGTACTTC. Translation gives CASSANPSYEQYF.

This clone was counted once. The J gene is TRBJ2-7, the V gene TRBV11-2, with D maybe TRBD1 (5 bases). The V end lost 7 bases, the J end lost 4 bases, and 17 bases lay between the germline ends. The CDR3 covers 14 residues. Germline V gives CDR1 SGHAT, CDR2 FQNNGV. In nucleotides, the CDR3 is TGTGCCAGCATCCTAGGGCAGGGTTGGTACGAGCAGTACTTC. It translates to CASILGQGWYEQYF.

The sample holds one count of this clone. The chain joins TRBV19 to TRBJ2-3; 7 nucleotides align to TRBD2. The trim removed 1 base at V and 5 bases at J, leaving 3 bases unmatched. Germline CDR1 reads LNHDA; CDR2 reads SQIVND (reference sequence). The CDR3 consists of 14 residues. The CDR3 protein is CASSIAGGGDTQYF. CDR3 coding DNA: TGTGCCAGTAGTATAGCGGGGGGAGGAGATACGCAGTATTTT.

The rearrangement joins TRBV6-6 to TRBJ1-1; TRBD1 aligns across 7 bases. The CDR3 extends over 16 amino acids. Germline lookup yields CDR1 MNHNY and CDR2 SVGAGI (reference sequence). V was pared by 5 bases and J by 3 bases, with 12 bases of the junction left unmatched. Here the CDR3 reads CASSQDRLGVDTEAFF. The CDR3 nucleotides are TGTGCCAGCAGTCAGGACAGGTTAGGTGTAGACACTGAAGCTTTCTTT.

The count of this clone is one. This chain uses TRBV28 with TRBJ1-5; possible D gene TRBD1, 6 bases. Trimming left V 10 bases short and J 2 bases short, with 15 bases between. Germline CDR1 reads MDHEN; CDR2 reads SYDVKM. The CDR3 consists of 14 residues. Written as DNA, the CDR3 is TGTGCCATCAACCTCGGGGGGCGCAATCAGCCCCAGCATTTT. It yields the protein CAINLGGRNQPQHF.

The rearrangement uses TRBV10-3 and TRBJ1-4; D gene uncertain. Trimming cost V 3 bases and J 8 bases, with 13 bases left between them. The CDR3 sequence is 14 residues long. Germline CDR1 ENHRY, CDR2 SYGVKD. CDR3 coding DNA: TGTGCCATCAGTGACAGCTCCGGTCGGGAAAAACTGTTTTTT. Translating gives CAISDSSGREKLFF.

This chain connects TRBV30 to TRBJ2-7; a weak D match, TRBD2 (7 bases). The CDR3 is 14 amino acids. The germline gives CDR1 GTSNPN, CDR2 SVGIG (reference sequence). V lost 0 bases and J lost 0, with 9 bases in between. In DNA, the CDR3 is TGTGCCTGGAGTGTCGGGGGGCGCTCCTACGAGCAGTACTTC. Translated, it gives CAWSVGGRSYEQYF.

The chain recombines TRBV6-5 with TRBJ2-6; no clear D. Germline V gives CDR1 MNHEY, CDR2 SVGAGI. Trimming removed 0 bases from V and 3 bases from J, with 0 bases in between. The CDR3 length is 13 residues. The CDR3 region has the DNA TGTGCCAGCAGTTACTCTGGGGCCAACGTCCTGACTTTC. Encoded protein: CASSYSGANVLTF.

The V call is TRBV27, the J call TRBJ1-4; maybe TRBD1 (5 bases). Trimming pared 6 bases from V and 0 bases from J, leaving 11 bases between. This CDR3 region has 15 residues. Germline CDR1 reads MNHEY; CDR2 reads SMNVEV (reference sequence). Here the CDR3 reads CASRIGGATNEKLFF. The DNA of the CDR3 is TGTGCCAGCAGAATCGGGGGGGCAACTAATGAAAAACTGTTTTTT.